This TCR beta chain was obtained from a study of blood T cell repertoires in COVID-19. Study information: Acute and convalescent COVID-19 samples came from the United States, Italy and Spain. PBMCs, B-cell-depleted T cells, or T cells provided the cDNA or gDNA that made up the material.

As originally analysed: Reference gene primer amplification gave nucleated cell count estimates. TCRdb's table, derived via immunoSEQ multiplex PCR, lists solely in-frame clones and lacks some. Clonal size and the V and J genes are those of that table, whereas D and trimming came from the DNA. The sample has hundreds of thousands of clones, roughly 86% seen once; the top ten hold approximately 1.5%. About this clone itself: The sample contains more than one DNA sequence encoding this CDR3.

Germline values: CDR1 MNHEY, CDR2 SVGEGT. V lost 2 bases and J lost 4, with 12 bases in between. The CDR3 totals 15 residues. This clonotype was sampled from a woman aged 55-69 years who had recovered from COVID-19. This chain joins TRBV6-2 or TRBV6-3 and TRBJ1-5, with D unclear. The sample taken for sequencing was peripheral blood. The CDR3 reads CASSYPGRGNQPQHF. The CDR3 DNA reads TGTGCCAGCAGTTACCCCGGACGGGGAAATCAGCCCCAGCATTTT.